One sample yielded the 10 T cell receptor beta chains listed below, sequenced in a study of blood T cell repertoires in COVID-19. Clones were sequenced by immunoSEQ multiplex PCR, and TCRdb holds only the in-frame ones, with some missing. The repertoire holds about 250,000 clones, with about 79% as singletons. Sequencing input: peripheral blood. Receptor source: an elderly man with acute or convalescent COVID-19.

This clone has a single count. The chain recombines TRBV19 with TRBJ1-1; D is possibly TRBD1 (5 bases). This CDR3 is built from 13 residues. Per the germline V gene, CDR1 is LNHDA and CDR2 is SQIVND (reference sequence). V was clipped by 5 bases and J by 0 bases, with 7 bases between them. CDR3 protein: CASSWGVNTEAFF. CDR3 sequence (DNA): TGTGCCAGTAGTTGGGGGGTGAACACTGAAGCTTTCTTT.

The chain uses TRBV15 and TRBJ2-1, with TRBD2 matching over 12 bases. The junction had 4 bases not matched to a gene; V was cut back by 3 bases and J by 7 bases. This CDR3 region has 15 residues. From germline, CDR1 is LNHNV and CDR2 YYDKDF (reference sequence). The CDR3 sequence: CATSRITSGRNEQFF. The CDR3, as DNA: TGTGCCACCAGCAGGATCACTAGCGGGAGGAATGAGCAGTTCTTC.

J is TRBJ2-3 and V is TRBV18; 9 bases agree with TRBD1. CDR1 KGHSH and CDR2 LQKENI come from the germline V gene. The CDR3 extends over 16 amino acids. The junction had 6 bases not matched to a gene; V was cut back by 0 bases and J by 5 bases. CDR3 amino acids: CASSPPEGTGIDTQYF. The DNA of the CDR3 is TGTGCCAGCTCACCACCGGAGGGGACAGGGATAGATACGCAGTATTTT.

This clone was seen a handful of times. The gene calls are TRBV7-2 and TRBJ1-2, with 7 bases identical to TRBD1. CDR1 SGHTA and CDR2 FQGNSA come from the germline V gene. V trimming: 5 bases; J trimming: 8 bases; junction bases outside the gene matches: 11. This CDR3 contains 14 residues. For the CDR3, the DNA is TGTGCCAGCAGCACCGGAGGGGGCCAAGGGGGCTACACCTTC. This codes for CASSTGGGQGGYTF. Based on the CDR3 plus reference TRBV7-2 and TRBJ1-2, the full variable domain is GAGVSQSPSNKVTEKGKDVELRCDPISGHTALYWYRQSLGQGLEFLIYFQGNSAPDKSGLPSDRFSAERTGGSVSTLTIQRTQQEDSAVYLCASSTGGGQGGYTFGSGTRLTVV.

CDR3 bases: TGTGCCAGCAGCTCTCCCGGACGGGAAAGAAACTATGGCTACACCTTC. Translated, it gives CASSSPGRERNYGYTF. The chain carries TRBV2 and TRBJ1-2; D call uncertain. Germline-derived CDR1 and CDR2 are SNHLY and FYNNEI. This CDR3 is 16 amino acids long. V dropped 6 bases and J dropped 2 bases, with 19 bases sitting between them.

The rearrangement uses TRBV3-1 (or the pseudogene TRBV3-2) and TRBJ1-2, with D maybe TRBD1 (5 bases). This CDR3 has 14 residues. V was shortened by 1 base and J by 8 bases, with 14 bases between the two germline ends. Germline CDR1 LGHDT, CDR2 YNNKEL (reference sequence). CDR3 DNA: TGTGCCAGCAGCCAAGGAACAGGAATTGGAGGCTACACCTTC. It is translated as CASSQGTGIGGYTF.

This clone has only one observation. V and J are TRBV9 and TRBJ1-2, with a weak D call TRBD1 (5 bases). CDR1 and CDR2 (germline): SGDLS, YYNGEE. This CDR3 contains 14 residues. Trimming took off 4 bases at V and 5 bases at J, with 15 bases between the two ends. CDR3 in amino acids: CASSPGRTGYGYTF. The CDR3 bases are TGTGCCAGCAGCCCAGGCCGAACAGGATATGGCTACACCTTC. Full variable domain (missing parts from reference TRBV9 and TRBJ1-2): DSGVTQTPKHLITATGQRVTLRCSPRSGDLSVYWYQQSLDQGLQFLIQYYNGEERAKGNILERFSAQQFPDLHSELNLSSLELGDSALYFCASSPGRTGYGYTFGSGTRLTVV.

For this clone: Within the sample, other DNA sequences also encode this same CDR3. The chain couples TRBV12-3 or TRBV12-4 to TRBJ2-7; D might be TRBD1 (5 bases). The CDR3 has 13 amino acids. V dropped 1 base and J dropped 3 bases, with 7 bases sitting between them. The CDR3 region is CASSLGQIYEQYF. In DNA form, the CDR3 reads TGTGCCAGCAGTTTAGGACAGATCTACGAGCAGTACTTC.

The CDR3, as DNA: TGCAGCGTTGAAAACCGGACAGCGCAACTCTACGAGCAGTACTTC. This sequence encodes CSVENRTAQLYEQYF. The chain carries TRBV29-1 and TRBJ2-7; tentatively, D is TRBD1 (6 bases). CDR3 length equals 15 residues. Germline-derived CDR1 and CDR2 are SQVTM and ANQGSEA. The V and J ends lost 2 bases and 3 bases respectively, with 17 bases between them.

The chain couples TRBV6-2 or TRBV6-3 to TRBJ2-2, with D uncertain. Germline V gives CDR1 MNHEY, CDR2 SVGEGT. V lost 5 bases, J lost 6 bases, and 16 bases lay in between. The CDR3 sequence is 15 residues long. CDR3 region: CASSNRAPLPGELFF. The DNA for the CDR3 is TGTGCCAGCAGTAATCGAGCCCCGCTCCCCGGGGAGCTGTTTTTT.